The entry that follows covers one T cell receptor beta chain sequence. Profiling relied on immunoSEQ multiplex PCR, and the TCRdb table lists in-frame clones only, not all of them. The table includes approximately 81,000 clones, less than 90% detected once. This record belongs to a study of identifying expanded T cells in peripheral blood. The trim removed 1 base at V and 3 bases at J, leaving 6 bases unmatched. CDR3 length: 18 amino acids. Germline values: CDR1 SGHVS, CDR2 FNYEAQ. The receptor was isolated from a person aged 18 to 69 in good health. The chain carries TRBV7-6 and TRBJ2-1; 13 bases fit TRBD2. Sequenced sample: blood. The CDR3 region has the DNA TGTGCCAGCAGCTTAGAACTAGCGGGAGGGCCCCTCTACAATGAGCAGTTCTTC. Its translation: CASSLELAGGPLYNEQFF.